This T cell receptor beta chain emerged from a study of stem cell transplantation in POMP-related autoinflammatory disease. About the research overall: DNA chimerism showed 100% graft donor engraftment of neutrophils and platelets through one year.

TCRdb's table, derived via immunoSEQ multiplex PCR, lists solely in-frame clones and lacks some. The sample lists more than 8,500 clones, more than 75% occurring once. Source: CD4+ T cells from PBMCs, taken after stem cell transplantation. The TCR originated in a human patient with POMP-related autoinflammation and immune dysregulation (PRAID). Some T cells may trace back to the graft donor.

CDR3 in DNA: TGTGCCAGCAGGGGAGGCGGGATTGAAACCGGGGAGCTGTTTTTT. It codes for CASRGGGIETGELFF. The V and J genes are TRBV6-5 and TRBJ2-2; TRBD2 might be the D (6 bases). The V end was cut by 6 bases, the J end by 5 bases, with 16 bases between. Germline V gene sequence: CDR1 MNHEY, CDR2 SVGAGI. This CDR3 is built from 15 residues.